These 14 T cell receptor beta chains were all obtained from the same sample, sequenced in a study of blood T cells in healthy people across ages. The use of a sample-barcoded 5' primer and a J-beta primer mix characterized a second PCR of roughly 7 to 11 cycles. One entry per CDR3 protein results from TCRdb running MiXCR on the 5' RACE reads. The table records over a million distinct CDR3 sequences, around 25% of them present only once. These same records also appear under a second study, on T cells of mothers and their children.

Material for sequencing was blood. The receptors here all came from a girl aged 2 to 10 in good health.

The rearrangement uses TRBV7-9 and TRBJ2-1; 7 nucleotides align to TRBD2. Trimming removed 1 base from V and 4 bases from J; junction bases left unmatched: 4. The CDR3 contains 15 residues. The germline gives CDR1 SEHNR, CDR2 FQNEAQ (reference sequence). CDR3: CASSLETSRYNEQFF. CDR3 DNA: TGTGCCAGCAGCTTAGAGACTAGCAGATACAATGAGCAGTTCTTC.

As regards this clonotype: The junction and the germline gene differ at one end; a read error may be behind it. The chain is built from TRBV28 and TRBJ2-2; the D gene is possibly TRBD2 (6 bases). Germline loops: CDR1 MDHEN, CDR2 SYDVKM. The CDR3 extends over 16 amino acids. CDR3 sequence reads: CASSHDPGGNAGELIF. CDR3 coding DNA: TGTGCCAGCAGCCATGACCCTGGGGGGAACGCCGGGGAGCTGATTTTT.

Only a few counts were recorded for this clonotype. This chain connects TRBV20-1 to TRBJ2-7; D is perhaps TRBD1 (6 bases). V gave up 3 bases and J gave up 0 bases, with 12 bases separating them. Germline V gene data show CDR1 as DFQATT and CDR2 as SNEGSKA (reference sequence). The CDR3 length is 14 residues. The CDR3: CSASGTPSSYEQYF. For the CDR3, the DNA is TGCAGTGCTAGTGGGACACCGAGCTCCTACGAGCAGTACTTC.

This clonotype has more than one count but fewer than ten. The chain combines TRBV6-4 with TRBJ1-1; weak D call: TRBD1 (5 bases). CDR1 MRHNA and CDR2 SNTAGT come from the germline V gene. The CDR3 has 13 amino acids. V gave up 4 bases and J gave up 4 bases, with 10 bases separating them. In DNA form, the CDR3 reads TGTGCCAGCAGTGCCAGGGATGGCACTGAAGCTTTCTTT. This codes for CASSARDGTEAFF.

The rearrangement links TRBV3-1 to TRBJ1-1; no clear D. V lost 1 base to trimming and J lost 7 bases, with 10 bases between them. CDR3 size: 13 residues. The germline gives CDR1 LGHDT, CDR2 YNNKEL (reference sequence). CDR3 loop: CASSQGDGIEAFF. CDR3 sequence (DNA): TGTGCCAGCAGCCAAGGTGATGGGATTGAAGCTTTCTTT.

The V and J genes are TRBV15 and TRBJ2-5; maybe TRBD2 (6 bases). V was pared by 3 bases and J by 5 bases, with 22 bases between. CDR1 is LNHNV, CDR2 YYDKDF, per germline (reference sequence). CDR3 size: 17 residues. Here the CDR3 DNA reads TGTGCCACCAGCAGGGGTAACATCGGGAGTGTCGGGGAGACCCAGTACTTC. Translated: CATSRGNIGSVGETQYF. Together with reference TRBV15 and TRBJ2-5, the CDR3 gives the full variable domain: DAMVIQNPRYQVTQFGKPVTLSCSQTLNHNVMYWYQQKSSQAPKLLFHYYDKDFNNEADTPDNFQSRRPNTSFCFLDIRSPGLGDTAMYLCATSRGNIGSVGETQYFGPGTRLLVL.

This clonotype was observed a few times. One end of the junction is discordant with germline, which a read error may explain. The gene calls are TRBV3-1 and TRBJ2-3, with 13 bases aligning to TRBD2. Germline V CDR1 and CDR2: LGHDT, YNNKEL (reference sequence). CDR3 length: 17 amino acids. CDR3 region: CASSRGLAGDPTDAQYF. CDR3 sequence (DNA): TGTGCCAGCAGCCGCGGACTAGCGGGGGATCCCACAGATGCGCAGTATTTT.

In regard to this clonotype: One junction end does not reproduce the germline sequence, and a read error may be involved. For the CDR3, the DNA is TGTGCCAGTCATCCTCCCGGGACAGGGAGCAATCAGCCACAGCATTTT. Translated: CASHPPGTGSNQPQHF. The chain carries TRBV19 and TRBJ1-5; 9 bases line up with TRBD1. Germline CDR1 and CDR2: LNHDA and SQIVND (reference sequence). This CDR3 spans 16 amino acids.

A few counts support this clonotype. V and J are TRBV28 and TRBJ2-4; D remains unclear. Germline CDR1 is MDHEN and CDR2 is SYDVKM. The V and J ends lost 7 bases and 0 bases respectively, with 13 bases between them. The CDR3 extends over 15 amino acids. CDR3: CASNRYNLAKNIQYF. Written as DNA, the CDR3 is TGTGCCAGCAACCGGTACAACCTAGCCAAAAACATTCAGTACTTC.

This clonotype turned up a few times. The chain joins TRBV7-2 to TRBJ1-2; D unresolved. Trimming took off 1 base at V and 8 bases at J, with 11 bases between the two ends. The V gene's germline CDR1 is SGHTA and CDR2 FQGNSA. The CDR3 is made up of 13 amino acids. This chain's CDR3 is CASSLELTGGYTF. CDR3 coding DNA: TGTGCCAGCAGCTTAGAGCTTACGGGGGGCTACACCTTC.

This clonotype showed up just a few times. V is TRBV12-5 and J is TRBJ2-5; the D call may be TRBD1 or TRBD2 (7 bases each). Trimming left V 4 bases short and J 10 bases short, with 19 bases between. The CDR3 is 14 residues long. Germline assignment: CDR1 LGHNT and CDR2 FRNRAP. The CDR3 region has the DNA TGTGCTAGTGGTTCGTCGACAGGGAGGGATGTCCAGTACTTC. It yields the protein CASGSSTGRDVQYF.

This clonotype was counted between two and nine times. V usage is TRBV2 and J usage is TRBJ2-7; D assignment may be TRBD1 or TRBD2 (5 bases each). V was trimmed by 6 bases and J by 2 bases, leaving 17 bases between them. This CDR3 has 15 amino acids. Germline V gene lookup returns CDR1 SNHLY and CDR2 FYNNEI. The chain's CDR3 is CASSPPGRLAYEQYF. DNA of the CDR3: TGTGCCAGCAGCCCACCGGGACGCCTAGCCTACGAGCAGTACTTC. Supplemented by reference TRBV2 and TRBJ2-7, the full variable domain reads EPEVTQTPSHQVTQMGQEVILRCVPISNHLYFYWYRQILGQKVEFLVSFYNNEISEKSEIFDDQFSVERPDGSNFTLKIRSTKLEDSAMYFCASSPPGRLAYEQYFGPGTRLTVT.

This chain connects TRBV7-8 to TRBJ1-2; possible D gene TRBD1, 5 bases. The length of the CDR3 is 14 residues. Germline V gene data show CDR1 as SGHVS and CDR2 as FQNEAQ. Trimming left V 1 base short and J 5 bases short, with 11 bases between. The CDR3 region is CASSLVGKGYGYTF. CDR3 sequence (DNA): TGTGCCAGCAGCTTAGTGGGCAAGGGGTATGGCTACACCTTC.

This chain links TRBV2 with TRBJ2-1; 9 nucleotides agree with TRBD1. The J call is in doubt because the DNA end fits TRBJ2-7 better. CDR1 and CDR2 (germline): SNHLY, FYNNEI. The CDR3 runs to 15 residues. The CDR3 reads CASSERYRGLFEQYF. DNA for the CDR3: TGTGCCAGCAGTGAAAGGTACAGGGGGCTATTCGAGCAGTACTTC.